This entry is about one T cell receptor (beta chain). This sample was included in a study of sequential checkpoint blockade in melanoma. At the level of the study: Both treatment sequences were followed by maintenance nivolumab.

The CDR3 totals 16 residues. Germline assignment: CDR1 ENHRY and CDR2 SYGVKD. V lost 3 bases, J lost 1 base, and 6 bases stayed unmatched. Treatment indicated: randomized to nivolumab then ipilimumab (arm A) or the reverse (arm B). None of the patients previously received DNA-damaging chemotherapy. From thawed PBMCs, live CD3+CD8+ cells negative for CD19 and CD56 were sorted. Sequencing was performed with immunoSEQ multiplex PCR; in TCRdb, only in-frame clones are kept and a portion is missing. The data show approximately 10,000 clones, roughly 80% seen once. The material was CD8+ T cells sorted from blood (inferred from file names), obtained from a patient given nivolumab and ipilimumab in sequence. This chain connects TRBV10-3 to TRBJ1-1; 9 bases are shared with TRBD1. The receptor was derived from a human donor with melanoma. In DNA, the CDR3 is TGTGCCATCAGTGAAGCCGGGACAGGGAAGAACACTGAAGCTTTCTTT. This translates into CAISEAGTGKNTEAFF.